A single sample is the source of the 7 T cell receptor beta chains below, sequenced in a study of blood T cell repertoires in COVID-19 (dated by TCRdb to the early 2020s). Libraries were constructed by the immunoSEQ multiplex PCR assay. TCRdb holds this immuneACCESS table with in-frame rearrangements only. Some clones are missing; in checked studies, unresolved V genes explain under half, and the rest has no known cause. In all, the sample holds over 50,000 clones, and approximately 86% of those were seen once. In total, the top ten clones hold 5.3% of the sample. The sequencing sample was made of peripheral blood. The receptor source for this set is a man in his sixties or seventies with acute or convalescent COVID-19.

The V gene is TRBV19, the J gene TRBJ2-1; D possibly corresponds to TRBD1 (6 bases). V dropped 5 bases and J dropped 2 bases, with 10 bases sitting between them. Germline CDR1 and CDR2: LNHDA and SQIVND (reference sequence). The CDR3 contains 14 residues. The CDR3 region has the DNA TGTGCCAGTAGTCTAGGACAGCCCTACAATGAGCAGTTCTTC. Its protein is CASSLGQPYNEQFF.

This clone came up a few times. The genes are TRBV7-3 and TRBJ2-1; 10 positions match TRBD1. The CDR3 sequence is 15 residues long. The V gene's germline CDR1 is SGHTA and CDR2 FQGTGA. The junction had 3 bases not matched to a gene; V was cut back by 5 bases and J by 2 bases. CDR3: CASSLDRGTYNEQFF. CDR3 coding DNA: TGTGCCAGCAGCCTGGACAGGGGGACCTACAATGAGCAGTTCTTC.

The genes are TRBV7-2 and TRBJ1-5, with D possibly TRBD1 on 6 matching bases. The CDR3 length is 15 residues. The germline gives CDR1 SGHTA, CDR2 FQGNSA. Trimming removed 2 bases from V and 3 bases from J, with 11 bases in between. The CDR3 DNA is TGTGCCAGCAGCTTACGGGGGGCGTACAATCAGCCCCAGCATTTT. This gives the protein CASSLRGAYNQPQHF.

The CDR3: CASRIGQTNEKLFF. CDR3 nucleotide sequence: TGCGCCAGCAGGATTGGCCAGACAAATGAAAAACTGTTTTTT. The rearrangement joins TRBV5-1 to TRBJ1-4; D not certain. Deletions cut 5 bases from V and 5 bases from J, with 13 bases between. From germline, CDR1 is SGHRS and CDR2 YFSETQ. The CDR3 runs to 14 residues.

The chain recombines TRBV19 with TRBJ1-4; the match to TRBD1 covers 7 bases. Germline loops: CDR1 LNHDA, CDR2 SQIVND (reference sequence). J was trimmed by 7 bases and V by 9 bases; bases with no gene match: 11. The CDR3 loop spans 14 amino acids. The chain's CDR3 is CASHQTGIGEKLFF. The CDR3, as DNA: TGTGCCAGCCACCAGACAGGGATCGGTGAAAAACTGTTTTTT.

The CDR3 region is CASREQGARNTEAFF. The DNA for the CDR3 is TGTGCCAGCAGGGAACAGGGGGCGCGTAACACTGAAGCTTTCTTT. The chain couples TRBV2 to TRBJ1-1, with 9 positions matching TRBD1. The CDR3 loop spans 15 amino acids. CDR1 and CDR2 from the germline V gene are SNHLY and FYNNEI. The trim removed 6 bases at V and 2 bases at J, leaving 7 bases unmatched. Filled out from reference TRBV2 and TRBJ1-1, the complete variable domain reads EPEVTQTPSHQVTQMGQEVILRCVPISNHLYFYWYRQILGQKVEFLVSFYNNEISEKSEIFDDQFSVERPDGSNFTLKIRSTKLEDSAMYFCASREQGARNTEAFFGQGTRLTVV.

Here the CDR3 DNA reads TGCGCCAGCAGCCAACCACAGACTAGCGACGATAACACCGGGGAGCTGTTTTTT. Translated: CASSQPQTSDDNTGELFF. The genes are TRBV5-1 and TRBJ2-2, with 8 bases aligning to TRBD2. The CDR3 is 18 amino acids. The trim removed 4 bases at V and 2 bases at J, leaving 13 bases unmatched. Germline V gives CDR1 SGHRS, CDR2 YFSETQ.